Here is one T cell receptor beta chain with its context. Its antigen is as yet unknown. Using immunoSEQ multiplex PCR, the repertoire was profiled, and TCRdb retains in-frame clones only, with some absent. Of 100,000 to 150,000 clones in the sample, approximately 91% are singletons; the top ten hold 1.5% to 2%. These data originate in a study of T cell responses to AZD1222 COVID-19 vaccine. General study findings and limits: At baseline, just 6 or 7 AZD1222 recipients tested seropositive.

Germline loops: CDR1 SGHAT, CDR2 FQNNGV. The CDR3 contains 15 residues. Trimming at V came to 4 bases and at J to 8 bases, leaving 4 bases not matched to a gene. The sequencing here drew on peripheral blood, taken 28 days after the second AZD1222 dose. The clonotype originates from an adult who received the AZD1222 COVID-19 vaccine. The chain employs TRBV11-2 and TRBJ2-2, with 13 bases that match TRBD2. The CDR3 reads CASSWGLAGSGELFF. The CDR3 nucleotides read TGTGCCAGCAGCTGGGGACTAGCGGGATCAGGGGAGCTGTTTTTT.